The text below deals with one TCR beta chain. Its antigen is currently unknown. Germline CDR1 is SGDLS and CDR2 is YYNGEE. The CDR3 covers 15 residues. This sample is drawn from a study of T cells in localized non-small cell lung cancer. Study-wide results and caveats: Adjacent lung exhibited a median of 57 among the 100 most abundant tumor clones. Peak T cell clonality was found in uninvolved adjacent lung, exceeding tumor. Tumor samples were not multi-region, leaving intratumor heterogeneity unexcluded. The study linked higher blood T cell density to longer overall survival.

Using immunoSEQ multiplex PCR, the repertoire was profiled, and TCRdb retains in-frame clones only, with some absent. The profile covers about 74,000 clones, with approximately 84% appearing a single time and 1% to 1.5% taken by the ten largest. This sample comprised peripheral blood, obtained before any cancer treatment. This clonotype was sampled from an older female donor with stage I lung adenocarcinoma. The chain employs TRBV9 and TRBJ2-5; no reliable D call. The better agreement between TRBJ2-7 and the DNA end casts doubt on the J call. This CDR3 reads CASSAVGFLSDEQYF. The CDR3 bases are TGTGCCAGCAGCGCAGTGGGATTTCTTTCGGACGAGCAGTACTTC.